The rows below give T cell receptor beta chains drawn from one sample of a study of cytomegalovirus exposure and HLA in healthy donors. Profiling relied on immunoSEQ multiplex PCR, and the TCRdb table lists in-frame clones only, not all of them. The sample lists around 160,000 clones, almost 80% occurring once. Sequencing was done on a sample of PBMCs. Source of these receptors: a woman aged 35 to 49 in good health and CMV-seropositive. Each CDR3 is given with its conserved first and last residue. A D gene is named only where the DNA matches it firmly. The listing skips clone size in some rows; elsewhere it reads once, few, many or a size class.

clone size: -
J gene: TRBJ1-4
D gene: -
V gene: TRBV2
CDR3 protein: CASSSGGVTNEKLFF
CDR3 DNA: TGTGCCAGCAGTTCCGGGGGGGTGACTAATGAAAAACTGTTTTTT

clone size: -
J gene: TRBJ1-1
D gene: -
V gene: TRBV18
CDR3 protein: CASSQQNTEAFF
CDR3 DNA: TGTGCCAGCTCACAACAGAACACTGAAGCTTTCTTT

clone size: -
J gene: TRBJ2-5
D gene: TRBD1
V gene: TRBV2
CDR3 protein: CASAPGQVETQYF
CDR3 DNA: TGTGCCAGCGCGCCGGGACAGGTGGAGACCCAGTACTTC

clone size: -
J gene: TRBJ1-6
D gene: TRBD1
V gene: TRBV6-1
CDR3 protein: CASSLTGDNSPLHF
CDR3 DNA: TGTGCCAGCAGCTTGACAGGGGATAATTCACCCCTCCACTTT

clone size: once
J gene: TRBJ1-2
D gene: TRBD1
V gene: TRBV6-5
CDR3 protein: CASSLQGTNYGYTF
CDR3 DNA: TGTGCCAGCAGTTTACAGGGGACTAACTATGGCTACACCTTC

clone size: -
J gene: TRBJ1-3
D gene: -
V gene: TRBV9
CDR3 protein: CASSVDPSSGNTIYF
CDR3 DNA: TGTGCCAGCAGCGTAGATCCTAGCTCTGGAAACACCATATATTTT

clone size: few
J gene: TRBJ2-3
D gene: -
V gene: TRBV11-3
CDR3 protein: CASSLESNQQYF
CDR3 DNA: TGTGCCAGCAGCTTAGAGAGTAACCAGCAGTATTTT

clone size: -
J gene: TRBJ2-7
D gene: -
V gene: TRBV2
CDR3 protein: CASLGRNTYEQYF
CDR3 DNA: TGTGCCAGCTTGGGCAGGAATACCTACGAGCAGTACTTC

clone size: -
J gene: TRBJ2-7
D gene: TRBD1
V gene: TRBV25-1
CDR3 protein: CASRAGTGYYEQYF
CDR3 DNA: TGTGCCAGCAGGGCCGGGACAGGGTATTACGAGCAGTACTTC

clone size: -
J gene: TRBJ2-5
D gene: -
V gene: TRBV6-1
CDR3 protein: CASSPRGQETQYF
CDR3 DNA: TGTGCCAGCAGTCCCCGGGGGCAAGAGACCCAGTACTTC

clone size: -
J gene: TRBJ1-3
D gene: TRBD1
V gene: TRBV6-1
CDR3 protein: CASSDVRTGGGNTIYF
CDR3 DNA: TGTGCCAGCAGTGATGTCCGAACAGGGGGCGGAAACACCATATATTTT

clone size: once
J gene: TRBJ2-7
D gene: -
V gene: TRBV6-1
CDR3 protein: CATRLTSGEQYF
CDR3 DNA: TGTGCCACAAGATTAACTTCGGGCGAGCAGTACTTC

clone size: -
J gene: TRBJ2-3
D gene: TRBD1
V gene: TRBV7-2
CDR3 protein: CASSPETGVWDTQYF
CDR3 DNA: TGTGCCAGCAGCCCCGAGACAGGGGTTTGGGATACGCAGTATTTT

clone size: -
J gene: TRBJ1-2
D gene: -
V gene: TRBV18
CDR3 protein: CASSPEGLGYGYTF
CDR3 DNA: TGTGCCAGCTCACCGGAGGGGTTGGGCTATGGCTACACCTTC

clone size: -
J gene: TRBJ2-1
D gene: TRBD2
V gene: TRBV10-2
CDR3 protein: CASSVAGTRRYEQFF
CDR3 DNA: TGCGCCAGCAGTGTCGCCGGGACTAGACGCTATGAGCAGTTCTTC

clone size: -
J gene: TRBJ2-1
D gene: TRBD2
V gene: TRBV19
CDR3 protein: CATARAGGRGNEQFF
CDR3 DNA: TGTGCCACCGCCAGAGCGGGGGGCCGCGGCAATGAGCAGTTCTTC

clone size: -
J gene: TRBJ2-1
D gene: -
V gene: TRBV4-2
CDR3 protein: CASSQVATSYNEQFF
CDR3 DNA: TGTGCCAGCAGCCAAGTCGCTACCTCCTACAATGAGCAGTTCTTC

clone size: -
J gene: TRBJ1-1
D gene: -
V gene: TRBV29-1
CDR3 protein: CSVASQGLGEAFF
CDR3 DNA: TGCAGCGTTGCCTCCCAGGGGCTGGGTGAAGCTTTCTTT

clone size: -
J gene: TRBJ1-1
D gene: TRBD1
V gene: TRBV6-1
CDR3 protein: CASSGRQGASSEAFF
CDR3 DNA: TGTGCCAGCAGTGGAAGACAGGGGGCGAGTTCTGAAGCTTTCTTT

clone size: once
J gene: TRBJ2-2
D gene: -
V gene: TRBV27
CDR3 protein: CASRRRGIGELFF
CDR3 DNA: TGTGCCAGCAGACGCAGGGGAATCGGGGAGCTGTTTTTT

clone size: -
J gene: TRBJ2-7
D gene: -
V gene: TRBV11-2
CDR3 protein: CASSLGRGLTGEQYF
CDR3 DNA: TGTGCCAGCAGCTTAGGTCGAGGGCTCACGGGCGAGCAGTACTTC

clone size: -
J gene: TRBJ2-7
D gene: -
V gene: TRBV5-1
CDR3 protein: CASSLGASPDVKRQYF
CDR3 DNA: TGCGCCAGCAGCTTGGGAGCTTCCCCCGATGTCAAAAGGCAGTACTTC

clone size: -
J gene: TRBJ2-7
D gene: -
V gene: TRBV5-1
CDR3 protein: CASSSDLRGYEQYF
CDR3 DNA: TGCGCCAGCAGCTCGGACCTAAGGGGATACGAGCAGTACTTC

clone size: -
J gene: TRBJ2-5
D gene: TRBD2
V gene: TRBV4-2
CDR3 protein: CASSHGPGLAGGHQETQYF
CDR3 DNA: TGTGCCAGCAGCCACGGACCGGGACTAGCGGGGGGGCATCAAGAGACCCAGTACTTC

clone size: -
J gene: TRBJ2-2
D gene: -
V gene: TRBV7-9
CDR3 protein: CASTDSTDNTGELFF
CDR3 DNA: TGTGCCAGCACCGACTCGACTGACAACACCGGGGAGCTGTTTTTT

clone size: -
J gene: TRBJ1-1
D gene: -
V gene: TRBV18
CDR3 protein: CASSPEAFQGLNTEAFF
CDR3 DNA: TGTGCCAGCTCACCCGAGGCGTTTCAGGGCTTGAACACTGAAGCTTTCTTT

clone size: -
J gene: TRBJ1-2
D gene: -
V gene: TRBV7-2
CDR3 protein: CASSPWGIRYTF
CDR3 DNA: TGTGCCAGCAGCCCGTGGGGCATTCGATACACCTTC

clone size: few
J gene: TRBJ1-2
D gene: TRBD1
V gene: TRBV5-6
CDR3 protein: CASSKGQGYGYTF
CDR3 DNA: TGTGCCAGCAGCAAGGGACAGGGGTACGGCTACACCTTC

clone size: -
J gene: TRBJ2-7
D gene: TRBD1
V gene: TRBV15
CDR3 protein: CATSRGGTGVEQYF
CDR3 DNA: TGTGCCACCAGCAGAGGCGGGACAGGGGTTGAGCAGTACTTC

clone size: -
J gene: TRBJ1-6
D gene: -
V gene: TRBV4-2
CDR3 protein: CASSQDPGINSPLHF
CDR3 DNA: TGTGCCAGCAGCCAAGATCCGGGTATCAATTCACCCCTCCACTTT

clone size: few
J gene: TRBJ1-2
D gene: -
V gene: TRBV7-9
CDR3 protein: CASSLNMRNGYTF
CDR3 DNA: TGTGCCAGCAGCTTAAATATGAGGAACGGCTACACCTTC

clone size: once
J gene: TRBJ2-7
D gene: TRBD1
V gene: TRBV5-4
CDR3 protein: CASSWDRNYEQYF
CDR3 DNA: TGTGCCAGCAGCTGGGACAGAAACTACGAGCAGTACTTC

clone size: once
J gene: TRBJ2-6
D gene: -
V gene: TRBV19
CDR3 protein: CASSIRNVLTF
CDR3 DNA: TGTGCCAGTAGTATCCGCAACGTCCTGACTTTC

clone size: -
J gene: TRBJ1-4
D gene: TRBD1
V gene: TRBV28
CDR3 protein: CASRGQGSWSEKLFF
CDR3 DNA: TGTGCCAGCAGGGGACAGGGATCGTGGAGTGAAAAACTGTTTTTT

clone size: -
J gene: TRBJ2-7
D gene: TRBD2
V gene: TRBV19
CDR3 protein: CASRSSGLYEQYF
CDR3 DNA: TGTGCCAGTCGATCTAGCGGCCTCTACGAGCAGTACTTC

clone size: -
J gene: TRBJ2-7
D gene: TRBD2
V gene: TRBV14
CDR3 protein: CASSSAGTSASYEQYF
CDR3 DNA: TGTGCCAGCAGCTCAGCCGGGACTAGCGCCTCCTACGAGCAGTACTTC

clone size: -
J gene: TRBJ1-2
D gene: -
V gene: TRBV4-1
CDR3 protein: CASSFGPIMKGYTF
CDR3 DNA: TGCGCCAGCAGCTTTGGCCCCATTATGAAGGGCTACACCTTC

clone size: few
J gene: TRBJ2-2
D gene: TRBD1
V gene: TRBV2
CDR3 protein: CASRPGQVFTGELFF
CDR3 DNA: TGTGCCAGCAGACCGGGACAGGTCTTCACCGGGGAGCTGTTTTTT

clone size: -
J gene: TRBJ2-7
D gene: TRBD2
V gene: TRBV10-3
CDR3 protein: CAIRPGGREAYEQYF
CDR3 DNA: TGTGCCATCAGACCGGGAGGCAGGGAAGCTTACGAGCAGTACTTC

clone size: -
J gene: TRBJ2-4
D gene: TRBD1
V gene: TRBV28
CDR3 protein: CASSSSDRAKNIQYF
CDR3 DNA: TGTGCCAGCAGTTCCTCGGACAGGGCCAAAAACATTCAGTACTTC

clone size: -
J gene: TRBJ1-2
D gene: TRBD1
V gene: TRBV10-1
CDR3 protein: CASSAGQGHGYTF
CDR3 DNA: TGCGCCAGCAGTGCGGGACAGGGGCATGGCTACACCTTC

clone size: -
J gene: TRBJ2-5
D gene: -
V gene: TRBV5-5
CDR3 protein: CASSSFGGTQETQYF
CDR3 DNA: TGTGCCAGCAGCTCTTTCGGCGGGACCCAAGAGACCCAGTACTTC

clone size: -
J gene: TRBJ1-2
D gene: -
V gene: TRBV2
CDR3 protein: CASSGGNYDYTF
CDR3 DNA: TGTGCCAGCAGTGGAGGGAATTATGACTACACCTTC

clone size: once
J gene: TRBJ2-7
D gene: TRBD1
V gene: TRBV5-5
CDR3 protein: CASSPWGQGGEQYF
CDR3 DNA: TGTGCCAGCAGCCCATGGGGACAGGGTGGCGAGCAGTACTTC

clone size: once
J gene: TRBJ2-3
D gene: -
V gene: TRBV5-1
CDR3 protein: CASSLVGRSTDTQYF
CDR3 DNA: TGCGCCAGCAGCTTGGTGGGGCGAAGCACAGATACGCAGTATTTT

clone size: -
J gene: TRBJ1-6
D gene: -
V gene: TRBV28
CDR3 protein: CASSGSSYNSPLHF
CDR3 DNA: TGTGCCAGCAGTGGTAGCTCCTATAATTCACCCCTCCACTTT

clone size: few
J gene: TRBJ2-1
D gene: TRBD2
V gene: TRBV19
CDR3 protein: CASSTQGVGTSGYNEQFF
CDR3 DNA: TGTGCCAGTAGTACACAGGGGGTCGGGACTAGCGGCTACAATGAGCAGTTCTTC

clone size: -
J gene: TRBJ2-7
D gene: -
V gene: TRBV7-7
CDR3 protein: CASSLGPNSYEQYF
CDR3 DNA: TGTGCCAGCAGCTTAGGTCCAAATTCCTACGAGCAGTACTTC

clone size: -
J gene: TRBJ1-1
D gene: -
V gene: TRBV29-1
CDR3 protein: CSVEENREAFF
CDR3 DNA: TGCAGCGTTGAAGAGAACAGGGAAGCTTTCTTT

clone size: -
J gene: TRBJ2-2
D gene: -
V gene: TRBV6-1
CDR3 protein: CASSEQWGVNTGELFF
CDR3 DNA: TGTGCCAGCAGTGAACAATGGGGGGTGAACACCGGGGAGCTGTTTTTT

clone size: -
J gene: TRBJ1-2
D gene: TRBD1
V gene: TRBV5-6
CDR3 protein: CASSRGQGDGYTF
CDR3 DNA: TGTGCCAGCAGCCGGGGACAGGGCGATGGCTACACCTTC

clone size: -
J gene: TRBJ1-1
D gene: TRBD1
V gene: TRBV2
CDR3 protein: CASSPPPDRGAEAFF
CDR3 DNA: TGTGCCAGCAGTCCGCCCCCCGACAGGGGGGCTGAAGCTTTCTTT

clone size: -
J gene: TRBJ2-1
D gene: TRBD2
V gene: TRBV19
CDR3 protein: CASSAWTSGAYNEQFF
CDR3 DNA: TGTGCCAGTAGTGCATGGACTAGCGGGGCCTACAATGAGCAGTTCTTC

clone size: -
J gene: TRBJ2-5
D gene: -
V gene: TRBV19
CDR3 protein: CASSIGAGTQYF
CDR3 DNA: TGTGCCAGTAGTATAGGTGCCGGGACCCAGTACTTC

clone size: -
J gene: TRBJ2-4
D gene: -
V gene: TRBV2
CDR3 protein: CASSDPDSLLAKNIQYF
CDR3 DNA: TGTGCCAGCAGTGATCCTGACAGCCTCTTAGCCAAAAACATTCAGTACTTC

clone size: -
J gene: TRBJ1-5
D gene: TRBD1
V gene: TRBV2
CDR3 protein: CASMDRGQQPQHF
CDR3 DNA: TGTGCCAGCATGGACAGGGGGCAGCAGCCCCAGCATTTT

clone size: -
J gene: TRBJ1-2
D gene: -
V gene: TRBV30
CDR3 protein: CAWGGGYGYTF
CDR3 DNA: TGTGCCTGGGGCGGGGGCTATGGCTACACCTTC